This T cell receptor beta chain was identified during a study of T cell responses to AZD1222 COVID-19 vaccine. Findings of the study overall: No day 14 peak samples; only post-peak repertoires were characterized. Baseline seropositives among AZD1222 recipients totaled only six.

The germline V and J ends were trimmed by 3 bases and 0 bases, with 9 bases remaining between them. CDR3 length equals 14 residues. CDR1 and CDR2 (germline): DFQATT, SNEGSKA (reference sequence). Worth noting for this clone: Its antigen is still unknown.

Generated by immunoSEQ multiplex PCR, the TCRdb table keeps only in-frame clones and is missing some. Of 120,000 to 150,000 clones listed, roughly nine tenths are singletons. This chain connects TRBV20-1 to TRBJ1-5; D ambiguous. Sequenced material: peripheral blood, taken 28 days after the second AZD1222 dose. The TCR comes from an adult who received the AZD1222 COVID-19 vaccine. The CDR3 is CSASPGDSNQPQHF. The CDR3 DNA is TGCAGTGCTAGTCCCGGGGATAGCAATCAGCCCCAGCATTTT.